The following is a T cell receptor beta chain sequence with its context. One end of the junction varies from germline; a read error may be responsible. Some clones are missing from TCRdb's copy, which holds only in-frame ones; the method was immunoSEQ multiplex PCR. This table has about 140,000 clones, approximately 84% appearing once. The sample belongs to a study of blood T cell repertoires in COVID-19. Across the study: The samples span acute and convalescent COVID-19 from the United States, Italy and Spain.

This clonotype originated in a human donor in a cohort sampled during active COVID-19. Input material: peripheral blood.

Here the CDR3 reads CASSSYSSGGPPAGGFF. The DNA for the CDR3 is TGTGCAAGCAGCTCCTATTCGAGCGGGGGGCCTCCCGCAGGGGGGTTCTTC. J is TRBJ2-1 and V is TRBV7-2; 9 bases align to TRBD2. The CDR3 is 17 residues long. Germline V gene lookup returns CDR1 SGHTA and CDR2 FQGNSA.